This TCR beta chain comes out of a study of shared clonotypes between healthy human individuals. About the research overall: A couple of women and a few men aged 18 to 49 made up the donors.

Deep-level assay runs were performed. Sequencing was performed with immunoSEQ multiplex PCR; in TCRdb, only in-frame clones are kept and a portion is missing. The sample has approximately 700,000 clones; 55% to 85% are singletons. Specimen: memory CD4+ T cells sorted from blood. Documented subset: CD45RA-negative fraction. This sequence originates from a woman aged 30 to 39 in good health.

The CDR3 sequence: CASIPQFAGAGANVLTF. CDR3 in DNA: TGTGCCAGTATCCCCCAATTCGCGGGGGCCGGGGCCAACGTCCTGACTTTC. The chain employs TRBV19 and TRBJ2-6; maybe TRBD2 (7 bases). The CDR3 length is 17 residues. Germline lookup yields CDR1 LNHDA and CDR2 SQIVND (reference sequence). V was pared by 7 bases and J by 4 bases, with 20 bases between.